The rows below give T cell receptor beta chains drawn from one sample of a study of T cell responses to AZD1222 COVID-19 vaccine. Libraries were prepared by immunoSEQ multiplex PCR; TCRdb keeps only in-frame clonotypes and omits some of them. The repertoire holds about 150,000 clones, more than 85% seen once, with around 3.6% in the top ten. The sequenced sample was peripheral blood, obtained on day 0 of AZD1222 vaccination. The receptor set was obtained from an adult in good health. Both conserved end residues are trimmed from each CDR3. Fields, in order: V gene, J gene, CDR3 protein.

>TRBV19|TRBJ1-5
AVRKGGGRNQPQH
>TRBV10-3|TRBJ1-1
AISESTGGVEAF
>TRBV5-1|TRBJ2-1
ASSLEGSPNEQF
>TRBV11-2|TRBJ1-4
ASSPNPMPEKLF
>TRBV5-4|TRBJ2-1
ASSSSSATSYNEQF
>TRBV2|TRBJ2-7
ASRMGGPYEQY
>TRBV19|TRBJ2-2
ASARVMANTGELF
>TRBV6-2/TRBV6-3|TRBJ2-7
ASSYSKKVGGRLYEQY
>TRBV7-8|TRBJ2-3
ASRWGLAGGPVDTQY
>TRBV5-1|TRBJ2-1
ASSSLTSKEQF
>TRBV19|TRBJ1-1
ASSLPRQGWATEAF
>TRBV3-1/TRBV3-2|TRBJ1-2
ASSQRTVPHGYT
>TRBV6-5|TRBJ1-1
AASRVNTEAF
>TRBV28|TRBJ1-1
ASSILANTEAF
>TRBV11-2|TRBJ1-1
ASSPPGFAEAF
>TRBV6-2/TRBV6-3|TRBJ2-1
ASSYSSLPPNEQF
>TRBV18|TRBJ1-5
ASSPLGGNQPQH
>TRBV9|TRBJ2-7
ASSGETGILAGGYYEQY